A selection of T cell receptor beta chains follows, all from one sample in a study of T cell responses to AZD1222 COVID-19 vaccine. Sequenced by immunoSEQ multiplex PCR; TCRdb stores in-frame clones only, minus some. The data contain under 80,000 clones, 81% of them singletons. This specimen was peripheral blood, taken 28 days after the second AZD1222 dose. These receptors came from an adult who received the AZD1222 COVID-19 vaccine. Each CDR3 is given with its conserved first and last residue. Fields, in order: J gene, V gene, D gene, clone size, CDR3 DNA, CDR3 protein. D genes are given only for firm matches. Clone size is not always given. Where it is, it says once, few, many or a class for expanded clones.

TRBJ1-4,TRBV7-9,TRBD1,.,TGTGCCAGCAGCCTTGGGGACAGGCCGATAAATGAAAAACTGTTTTTT,CASSLGDRPINEKLFF
TRBJ1-2,TRBV6-2/TRBV6-3,.,.,TGTGCCAGCAGTTACTCGGGCAGCAACTATGGCTACACCTTC,CASSYSGSNYGYTF
TRBJ1-4,TRBV4-2,TRBD1,.,TGTGCCAGCAGGTACGGGACAGGGAATGAAAAACTGTTTTTT,CASRYGTGNEKLFF
TRBJ2-1,TRBV29-1,TRBD2,.,TGCAGCGGGATGGGACTAGCGGGGGCTAATGAGCAGTTCTTC,CSGMGLAGANEQFF
TRBJ2-1,TRBV7-9,TRBD2,once,TGTGCCAGCAGCTTGTCGGGAGGGCCGGAATCGCAGTTCTTC,CASSLSGGPESQFF
TRBJ2-5,TRBV2,.,.,TGTGCCATCCGGGACACGAAAGAGACCCAGTACTTC,CAIRDTKETQYF
TRBJ2-7,TRBV6-2/TRBV6-3,.,.,TGTGCCAGCAGTCCCAGAACAGGGTTCTACTACGAGCAGTACTTC,CASSPRTGFYYEQYF
TRBJ2-5,TRBV7-2,.,few,TGTGCCAGCAGCTTAGGGGCGGGTCGAGTCGGAGAGACCCAGTACTTC,CASSLGAGRVGETQYF
TRBJ1-4,TRBV28,.,.,TGTGCCAGCAGTTTGAGCAGGGAACCCACTAATGAAAAACTGTTTTTT,CASSLSREPTNEKLFF
TRBJ2-7,TRBV12-3/TRBV12-4,.,.,TGTGCCAGCACCAAGGACGTCTACGAGCAGTACTTC,CASTKDVYEQYF
TRBJ2-3,TRBV9,.,.,TGTGCCAGCAGCGTAGGTTCTCGCACAGATACGCAGTATTTT,CASSVGSRTDTQYF
TRBJ1-1,TRBV9,.,.,TGTGCCAGCAGCGTAGAAGCAGGGAACACTGAAGCTTTCTTT,CASSVEAGNTEAFF
TRBJ2-7,TRBV7-9,.,.,TGTGCCAGCAGCTTACTCCACGAGCAGTACTTC,CASSLLHEQYF
TRBJ2-1,TRBV9,TRBD1,.,TGTGCCAGCAGCGTGGGACAGGGGGCCGATGAGCAGTTCTTC,CASSVGQGADEQFF
TRBJ2-5,TRBV12-3/TRBV12-4,.,.,TGTGTCAGCAGGAACACAGGCCAAGAGACCCAGTACTTC,CVSRNTGQETQYF
TRBJ2-3,TRBV6-2/TRBV6-3,.,.,TGTGCCAGCAGTTCCTGGACAGCAAGCACAGATACGCAGTATTTT,CASSSWTASTDTQYF
TRBJ2-7,TRBV14,.,.,TGTGCCAGCAGCCAAGCTTGGGCTACCCGGCCTCGCGAGCAGTACTTC,CASSQAWATRPREQYF
TRBJ1-2,TRBV28,.,.,TGTGCCAGCAGCCACCCCCAGGGAACTTATGGCTACACCTTC,CASSHPQGTYGYTF
TRBJ2-7,TRBV6-5,.,.,TGTGCCAGCAGTTACTCGGACCTGGGGGAGCAGTACTTC,CASSYSDLGEQYF
TRBJ2-1,TRBV14,.,.,TGTGCCAGCAGCCAGGGAGGATCAAATGAGCAGTTCTTC,CASSQGGSNEQFF
TRBJ2-2,TRBV21-1,.,.,TGTGCCAGCAGCAATCGCCGTCCTCGGACTAGCGGGAGATGGGGCACCGGGGAGCTGTTTTTT,CASSNRRPRTSGRWGTGELFF
TRBJ1-1,TRBV29-1,.,.,TGCAGCGCTAGCCGCCAGGGCGGCGGCACTGAAGCTTTCTTT,CSASRQGGGTEAFF
TRBJ2-3,TRBV27,TRBD2,.,TGTGCCAGCAGTTCTTTGCCTGGGGGGGTGAGAGATACGCAGTATTTT,CASSSLPGGVRDTQYF
TRBJ1-2,TRBV3-1/TRBV3-2,TRBD1,.,TGTGCCAGCAGCCGAGACCGGACAGGATCCTATGGCTACACCTTC,CASSRDRTGSYGYTF
TRBJ1-2,TRBV5-6,TRBD1,few,TGTGCCAGCAGCCCGGCACGGGACAGGGGAATCTATGGCTACACCTTC,CASSPARDRGIYGYTF